This entry lists 18 T cell receptor beta chains sequenced from one sample in a study of T cells in Graves' hyperthyroidism and ophthalmopathy (dated 2019 in TCRdb). The method was multiplex PCR. Sequencing used an Illumina HiSeq 2000. The TCR beta CDR3 regions were amplified from RNA transcripts. A first-round RT-PCR of the TCR CDR3 used the HTBI primer set with the Qiagen OneStep RT-PCR kit. TCRdb handled the public reads itself, with Q25 trimming in fastp and clone calling in MiXCR, and kept productive beta chains. Rows are unified per CDR3 protein, each entry keeping the most common DNA and genes. The sample table contains hundreds of thousands of distinct CDR3 sequences; only one count was recorded for over 35% of them. The ten largest clones add up to about 9% of the sample. The sample comprised blood. The receptors stem from a man younger than 30 with Graves' hyperthyroidism.

The chain recombines TRBV12-3 or TRBV12-4 with TRBJ2-7; weak D call: TRBD2 (6 bases). V lost 4 bases and J 5 bases, leaving 12 bases between the germline ends. The CDR3 contains 13 residues. CDR3 protein: CASSYGPGDEQYF. The CDR3 DNA follows: TGTGCCAGCAGTTACGGTCCGGGGGACGAGCAGTACTTC.

The chain couples TRBV7-9 to TRBJ1-1; tentative D call: TRBD1 (5 bases). CDR1 is SEHNR and CDR2 is FQNEAQ in the germline V gene (reference sequence). The V and J ends lost 5 bases and 6 bases respectively, with 22 bases between them. The CDR3 totals 16 residues. The CDR3, as DNA: TGTGCCAGCAGCCAAATACAGGAGGTGGCCGAAGCTGAAGCTTTCTTT. Translation: CASSQIQEVAEAEAFF.

This clonotype was seen ten or more times. The chain uses TRBV20-1 and TRBJ1-1; TRBD1 is a possible D gene (5 bases). The CDR3 sequence is 13 residues long. V was cut by 5 bases and J by 4 bases, with 14 bases left in between. Germline V gene sequence: CDR1 DFQATT, CDR2 SNEGSKA (reference sequence). The CDR3 DNA is TGCAGTGCTGTACTGTCCGGGGGCACTGAAGCTTTCTTT. Translated: CSAVLSGGTEAFF.

The sample holds a few counts of this clonotype. The genes are TRBV2 and TRBJ2-7; 7 bases are a match to TRBD1. The germline V gene has CDR1 SNHLY and CDR2 FYNNEI. V trimming: 6 bases; J trimming: 4 bases; junction bases outside the gene matches: 9. The CDR3 is 14 residues long. The CDR3 protein is CASRSRDRFYEQYF. CDR3 DNA: TGTGCCAGCAGGTCCCGGGACAGATTTTACGAGCAGTACTTC. Together with reference TRBV2 and TRBJ2-7, the CDR3 gives the full variable domain: EPEVTQTPSHQVTQMGQEVILRCVPISNHLYFYWYRQILGQKVEFLVSFYNNEISEKSEIFDDQFSVERPDGSNFTLKIRSTKLEDSAMYFCASRSRDRFYEQYFGPGTRLTVT.

The chain couples TRBV9 to TRBJ2-5; weak D call: TRBD1 (5 bases). CDR1 is SGDLS, CDR2 YYNGEE, per germline. The CDR3 runs to 17 residues. V was clipped by 2 bases and J by 1 base, with 18 bases between them. CDR3 nucleotides: TGTGCCAGCAGCGTTGAGCTAGGGGCCGACAGCCAAGAGACCCAGTACTTC. Residues: CASSVELGADSQETQYF.

This clonotype was recorded a few times. The chain has TRBV19 and TRBJ1-1; TRBD1 might be the D (5 bases). The V end was cut by 8 bases, the J end by 1 base, with 20 bases between. The V gene's germline CDR1 is LNHDA and CDR2 SQIVND (reference sequence). This CDR3 has 16 amino acids. The CDR3 spells CASHSLKGFQNTEAFF. CDR3 sequence (DNA): TGTGCCAGTCACTCCCTTAAGGGGTTCCAGAACACTGAAGCTTTCTTT.

The chain recombines TRBV10-3 with TRBJ1-5; 11 nucleotides agree with TRBD1. Losses at the gene ends were 6 bases for V and 2 bases for J; bases not matched to a gene: 3. The CDR3 is 15 residues long. Germline V gene lookup returns CDR1 ENHRY and CDR2 SYGVKD. CDR3 DNA sequence: TGTGCCATCAGGGGACAGGGGGATGGCAATCAGCCCCAGCATTTT. It translates to CAIRGQGDGNQPQHF.

The V and J genes are TRBV5-5 and TRBJ1-4; 7 nucleotides match TRBD1. After removal of 2 bases from V and 8 bases from J, the junction contained 12 bases not matched to a gene. Germline V gene lookup returns CDR1 SGHKS and CDR2 YYEKEE (reference sequence). CDR3 length: 16 amino acids. The CDR3 nucleotides read TGTGCCAGCAGCTTAACTACACAGGGGCTCGGCGAAAAACTGTTTTTT. Residues: CASSLTTQGLGEKLFF.

The chain links TRBV11-2 to TRBJ2-7; D gene unclear. Germline CDR1 is SGHAT and CDR2 is FQNNGV. The CDR3 has 14 residues. V was pared by 7 bases and J by 0 bases, with 13 bases between. The CDR3 loop reads CASNSDPGSYEQYF. In DNA form, the CDR3 reads TGTGCCAGCAACAGTGATCCGGGCTCCTACGAGCAGTACTTC.

This clonotype occurred many times. V gene TRBV7-9 combines with J gene TRBJ1-1; tentative D call: TRBD1 (6 bases). Germline CDR1 reads SEHNR; CDR2 reads FQNEAQ (reference sequence). The CDR3 contains 15 residues. V lost 3 bases and J 1 base, leaving 12 bases between the germline ends. Here the CDR3 DNA reads TGTGCCAGCAGCTTCCACAGGGAGCCGAACACTGAAGCTTTCTTT. Translated: CASSFHREPNTEAFF.

Points on this clonotype: This may stem from a read error, because a much larger clone lies one nucleotide away. This chain connects TRBV19 to TRBJ1-2, with 7 bases aligning to TRBD1. The CDR3 has 13 amino acids. Germline-derived CDR1 and CDR2 are LNHDA and SQIVND (reference sequence). DNA for the CDR3: TGTACCAGTAGTATGCGGCAGGGGGGAGGCTACACCTTC. Its protein is CTSSMRQGGGYTF.

As to this clonotype: The conserved closing phenylalanine or tryptophan is absent in this CDR3, likely reflecting a read error. The DNA is left out, because the CDR3 cannot be placed on it with certainty; the CDR3 is given as TCRdb lists it. The rearrangement uses TRBV19 and TRBJ2-5; the tabulated D call, TRBD1, remains unverified against the DNA. Germline assignment: CDR1 LNHDA and CDR2 SQIVND (reference sequence). The CDR3 numbers 10 amino acids, ends counted. The chain's CDR3 is CASSTETQGI.

This clonotype has a handful of counts. V usage is TRBV7-9 and J usage is TRBJ2-7; D tentatively fits TRBD1 or TRBD2 (6 bases each). V was cut by 1 base and J by 5 bases, with 15 bases left in between. Germline V lookup: CDR1 SEHNR, CDR2 FQNEAQ (reference sequence). The CDR3 contains 15 residues. CDR3 DNA: TGTGCCAGCAGCTTAGGAACAGGGACTTCCCACGAGCAGTACTTC. It specifies CASSLGTGTSHEQYF.

As regards this clonotype: An end of the junction does not agree with germline; a read error may underlie this. V is TRBV7-9 and J is TRBJ2-2; 10 bases are a match to TRBD1. The CDR3 covers 15 residues. Germline lookup yields CDR1 SEHNR and CDR2 FQNEAQ (reference sequence). The CDR3 region is CASSPGQGNTGELSW. In DNA, the CDR3 is TGTGCCAGCAGCCCGGGACAGGGGAACACCGGGGAGCTGTCTTGG.

This clonotype showed up many times. This chain connects TRBV29-1 to TRBJ2-2; 9 bases are a match to TRBD1. The V segment lost 7 bases and the J segment 7 bases; nucleotides outside the gene matches: 10. From germline, CDR1 is SQVTM and CDR2 ANQGSEA. The CDR3 is 14 residues long. The CDR3 nucleotides read TGCAGCGCCAGCCAGGACAGGGGTGTCGGGGAGCTGTTTTTT. It is translated as CSASQDRGVGELFF.

This chain links TRBV7-8 with TRBJ2-5; perhaps TRBD2 as D (6 bases). This CDR3 spans 16 amino acids. Germline V gene sequence: CDR1 SGHVS, CDR2 FQNEAQ. V lost 1 base and J lost 6, with 18 bases in between. DNA of the CDR3: TGTGCCAGCAGCTTAGAGGGTACTAGCCTAGGGAAGACCCAGTACTTC. This codes for CASSLEGTSLGKTQYF.

This clonotype was seen ten or more times. The chain uses TRBV12-3 or TRBV12-4 and TRBJ1-6; no firm D call. The CDR3 runs 15 residues. Trimming left V 3 bases short and J 7 bases short, with 13 bases between. The DNA of the CDR3 is TGTGCCAGCAGTTTTTCCGGCAATCCCAATTCACCCCTCCACTTT. The encoded protein is CASSFSGNPNSPLHF.

With regard to this clonotype: One junction end disagrees with the germline gene, perhaps due to a read error. V gene TRBV7-7 combines with J gene TRBJ1-4, with 10 bases fitting TRBD1. The CDR3 runs 16 residues. Germline V gene data show CDR1 as SSHAT and CDR2 as FNYEAQ (reference sequence). Written as DNA, the CDR3 is TGTGCTAGCAGCATCCCCGACAGGGGGCAGGATGAAAAACTGTTTTTT. Translating it yields CASSIPDRGQDEKLFF.